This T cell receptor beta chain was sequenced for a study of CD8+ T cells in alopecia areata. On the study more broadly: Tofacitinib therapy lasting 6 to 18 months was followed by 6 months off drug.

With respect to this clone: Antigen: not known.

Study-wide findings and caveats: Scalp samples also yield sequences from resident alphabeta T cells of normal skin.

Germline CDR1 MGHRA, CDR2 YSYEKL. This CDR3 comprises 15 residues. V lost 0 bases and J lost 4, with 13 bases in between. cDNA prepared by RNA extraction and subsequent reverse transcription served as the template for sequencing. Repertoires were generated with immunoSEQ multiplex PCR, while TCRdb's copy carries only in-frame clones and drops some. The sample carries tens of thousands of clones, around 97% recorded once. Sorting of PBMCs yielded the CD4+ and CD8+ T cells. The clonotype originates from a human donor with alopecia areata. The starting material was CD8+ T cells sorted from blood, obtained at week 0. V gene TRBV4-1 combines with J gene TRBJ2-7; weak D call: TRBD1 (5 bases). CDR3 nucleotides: TGCGCCAGCAGCCAAGAGCAGGGCCCCAAGTACGAGCAGTACTTC. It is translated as CASSQEQGPKYEQYF.